The source of this T cell receptor (beta chain) is a study of cytomegalovirus exposure and HLA in healthy donors. In the PCR, 60 Vbeta and 13 Jbeta primers were used. Measured with immunoSEQ multiplex PCR; TCRdb has only the in-frame clones, and not every one. In the table there are about 99,000 clones, around 80% of which are singletons. V lost 5 bases and J lost 0; bases outside the gene matches: 4. This CDR3 has 16 amino acids. CDR1 and CDR2 from the germline V gene are LNHNV and YYDKDF (reference sequence). The rearrangement joins TRBV15 to TRBJ2-3, with TRBD2 matching 11 bases. Sequenced input: PBMCs. The receptor was isolated from a male donor in good health and CMV-seropositive. CDR3 in amino acids: CATSVTSGVSTDTQYF. The CDR3 DNA reads TGTGCCACCAGCGTGACTAGCGGGGTAAGCACAGATACGCAGTATTTT.